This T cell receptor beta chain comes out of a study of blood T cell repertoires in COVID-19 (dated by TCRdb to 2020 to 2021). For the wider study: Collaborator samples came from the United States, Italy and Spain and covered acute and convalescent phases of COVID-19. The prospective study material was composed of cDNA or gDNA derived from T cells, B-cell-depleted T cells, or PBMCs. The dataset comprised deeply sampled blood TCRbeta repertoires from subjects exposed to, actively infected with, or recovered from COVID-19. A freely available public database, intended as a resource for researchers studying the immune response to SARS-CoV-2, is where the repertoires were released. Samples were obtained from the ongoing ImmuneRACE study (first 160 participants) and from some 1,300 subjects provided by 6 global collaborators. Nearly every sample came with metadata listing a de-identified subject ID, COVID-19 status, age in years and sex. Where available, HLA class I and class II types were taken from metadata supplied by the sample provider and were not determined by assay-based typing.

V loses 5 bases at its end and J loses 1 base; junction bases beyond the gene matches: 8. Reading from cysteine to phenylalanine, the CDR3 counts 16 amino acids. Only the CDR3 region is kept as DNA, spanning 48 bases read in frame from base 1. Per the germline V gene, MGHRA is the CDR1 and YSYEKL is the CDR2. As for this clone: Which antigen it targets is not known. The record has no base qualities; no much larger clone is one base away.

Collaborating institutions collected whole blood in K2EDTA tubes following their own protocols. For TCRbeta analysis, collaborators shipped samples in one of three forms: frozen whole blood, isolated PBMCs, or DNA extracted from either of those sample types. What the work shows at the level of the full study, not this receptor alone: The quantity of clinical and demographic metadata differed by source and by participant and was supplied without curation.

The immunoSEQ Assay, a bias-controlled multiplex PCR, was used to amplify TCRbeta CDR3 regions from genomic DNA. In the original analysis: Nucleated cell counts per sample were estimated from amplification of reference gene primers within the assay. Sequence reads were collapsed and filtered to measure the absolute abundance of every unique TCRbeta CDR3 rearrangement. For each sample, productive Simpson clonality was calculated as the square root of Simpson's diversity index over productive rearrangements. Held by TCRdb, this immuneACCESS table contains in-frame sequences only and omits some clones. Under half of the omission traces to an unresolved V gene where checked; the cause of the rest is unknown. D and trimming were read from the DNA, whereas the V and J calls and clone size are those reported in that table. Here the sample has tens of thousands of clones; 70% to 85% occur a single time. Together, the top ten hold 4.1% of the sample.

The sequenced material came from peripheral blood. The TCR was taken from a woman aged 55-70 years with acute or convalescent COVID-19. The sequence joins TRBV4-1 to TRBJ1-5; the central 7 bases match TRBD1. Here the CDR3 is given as CASSERTGLSNQPQHF. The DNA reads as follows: TGCGCCAGCAGCGAACGGACAGGTCTCAGCAATCAGCCCCAGCATTTT.